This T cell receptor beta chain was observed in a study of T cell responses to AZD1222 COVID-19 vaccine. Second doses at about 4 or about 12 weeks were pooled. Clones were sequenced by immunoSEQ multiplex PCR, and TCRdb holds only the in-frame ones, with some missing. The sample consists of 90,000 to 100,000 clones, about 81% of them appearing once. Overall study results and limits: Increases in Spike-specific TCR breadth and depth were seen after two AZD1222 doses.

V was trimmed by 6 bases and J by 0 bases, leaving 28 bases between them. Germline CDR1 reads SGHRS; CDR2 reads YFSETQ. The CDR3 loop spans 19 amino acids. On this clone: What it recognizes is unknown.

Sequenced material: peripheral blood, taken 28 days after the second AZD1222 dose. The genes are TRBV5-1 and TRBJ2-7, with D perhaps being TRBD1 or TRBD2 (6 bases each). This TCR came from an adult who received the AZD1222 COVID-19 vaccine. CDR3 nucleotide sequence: TGCGCCAGCACCCGTGGGGGCGGAGAGGGGGGTGGCAGCTCCTACGAGCAGTACTTC. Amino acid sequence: CASTRGGGEGGGSSYEQYF.